This T cell receptor beta chain was profiled in a study of beta chain features in type 1 diabetes (dated by TCRdb to the late 2010s). With regard to the full study: Patients and healthy donors did not differ in mean age, gender distribution, total cell number or subset yield. Across all samples, about 110 million sorted cells were examined, and cell number per subset correlated strongly with RNA yield. The study compared the TCRB repertoires of sorted circulating CD4+ T cell subsets in recently diagnosed type 1 diabetes patients with those in matched healthy donors. Naive and central memory subsets were obtained from all 30 or so donors, but regulatory and stem cell-like memory subsets were isolated from only 8 patients and roughly 8 healthy donors.

The High Capacity cDNA Reverse Transcription Kit was used to reverse transcribe all of the isolated RNA, meaning that expressed TCRB transcripts were what got sequenced. Deep immunoSEQ sequencing was performed on naive, central memory and regulatory T cell samples, with an average of about 3.57 million total reads per sample. Sorted cells were lysed in RLT buffer and RNA was extracted with DNase-treated RNeasy Micro or Mini kits, depending on cell number. Each cell subset was processed separately to prevent cross-contamination, with patient and healthy donor samples processed together. Using the immunoSEQ multiplex PCR, TCRB sequences were amplified from cDNA into 87-bp fragments spanning the CDR3 region. Sequencing of the amplicons was done on the Illumina HiSeq platform. The study's own analysis went as follows. Synthetic template baselines were used to correct PCR bias computationally, reads within Hamming distance 2 were collapsed together, and singletons that could not be merged were discarded. Reads were aligned against IMGT so that V, D and J genes, CDR3 length and insertions or deletions at six rearrangement sites could be assigned. Within each subset, clonotype counts were normalized to sorted cell number, after which true diversity and Gini coefficients were computed with the tcR R package. Repertoire sharing was quantified using the overlap coefficient calculated on TCRB nucleotide sequences. TCRdb carries this immuneACCESS record with in-frame sequences only. Its versions omit some clonotypes, under half of them owing to an unresolved V gene in the studies checked, with the rest unexplained. The V and J calls and the clone size are those of that table, but D and trimming were determined from the DNA. The sample table shows roughly 160,000 clones, and 7% to 9% are seen once. The ten largest make up approximately 0.5% of the sample.

Overall study results and their limits: Because cDNA rather than genomic DNA was sequenced, highly expressing activated cells could have been over-represented, although no difference in activation and CD3 levels was found between groups. A moderate but significant shortening of TCRB CDR3 length was observed in type 1 diabetes patients in all four CD4+ subsets. Because the HLA sub-analyses included only small numbers of individuals, any influence of HLA type on TCRB rearrangement was left unresolved. At VDJ recombination sites, patients with type 1 diabetes made fewer insertions and deleted more nucleotides, a pattern implying thymic rearrangement abnormalities. Naive, central memory and regulatory TCRB repertoires appeared more similar among patients than among healthy donors. PCR might favor shorter templates, but patient and control samples were amplified and corrected together, so any skew would affect both groups equally.

This clone was counted only a few times. It lacks a known antigen. There are no base qualities to consult, and no much larger clone falls within one base. From each donor, a single peripheral blood sample of approximately 0.11 L on average was drawn into heparinised tubes. Naive, central memory, regulatory and stem cell-like memory CD4+ T cells were sorted on a BD FACSAria II using a panel including CD45RO, CCR7, CD25, CD127, CD95 and CD27. Purity was above 95% for every sorted population. PBMCs were isolated right away by Lymphoprep density gradient centrifugation and were stained directly, without culture. So that batch effects would be minimized, each experiment stained and sorted samples in pairs, pairing one healthy donor with one patient. This sequence was found in a man between 18 and 35 years old with type 1 diabetes. The sample comprised central memory CD4+ T cells from blood.

The DNA is TGTGCCAGCAGCAGATATGGGCAGTCGGATGAAAAACTGTTTTTT. This translates into CASSRYGQSDEKLFF. In this chain, TRBV6-1 is recombined with TRBJ1-4, with no reliable assignment of the D segment. CDR1 MNHNS and CDR2 SASEGT are derived from the germline V gene. The CDR3 measures 15 amino acids from cysteine to phenylalanine. CDR3 DNA only is kept here, 45 bases in frame from base 1. V is pared back by 6 bases and J by 6 bases, with 17 bases lying between the germline termini.